The 15 T cell receptor beta chains given below trace back to one sample, sequenced in a study of cytomegalovirus exposure and HLA in healthy donors. PCR employed 60 Vbeta and 13 Jbeta primers. The assay was immunoSEQ multiplex PCR, and TCRdb's table has in-frame clones only and misses some. The sample's table shows over 200,000 clones. The sequenced sample consisted of PBMCs. These TCRs come from a woman aged 25 to 39 in good health and CMV-seropositive.

The chain combines TRBV5-1 with TRBJ1-2; D is possibly TRBD1 (6 bases). This CDR3 region has 13 residues. V lost 4 bases and J 4 bases, leaving 11 bases between the germline ends. Germline values: CDR1 SGHRS, CDR2 YFSETQ. CDR3 sequence (DNA): TGCGCCAGCAGCCAGGACAGCCTCTATGGCTACACCTTC. This codes for CASSQDSLYGYTF. Based on the CDR3 plus reference TRBV5-1 and TRBJ1-2, the full variable domain is KAGVTQTPRYLIKTRGQQVTLSCSPISGHRSVSWYQQTPGQGLQFLFEYFSETQRNKGNFPGRFSGRQFSNSRSEMNVSTLELGDSALYLCASSQDSLYGYTFGSGTRLTVV.

The chain couples TRBV5-8 to TRBJ1-5; D not certain. The CDR3 totals 16 residues. Germline V gene sequence: CDR1 SGHTS, CDR2 YDEGEE. Trimming shortened V by 4 bases and J by 1 base, and 15 bases separated the two germline ends. CDR3 sequence reads: CASSPGLGRSNQPQHF. CDR3 coding DNA: TGTGCCAGCAGCCCCGGGTTGGGGAGGAGCAATCAGCCCCAGCATTTT.

The chain links TRBV25-1 to TRBJ2-3; 10 bases agree with TRBD2. CDR1 MGHDK and CDR2 SYGVNS come from the germline V gene. The CDR3 runs to 18 residues. The J segment lost 3 bases and the V segment lost 7 bases, leaving 16 bases of the junction unmatched. CDR3 nucleotide sequence: TGTGCCAGCATTTTGCTAGCGGGAGAATGTTCGAGGACAGATACGCAGTATTTT. Translation gives CASILLAGECSRTDTQYF.

This chain connects TRBV28 to TRBJ1-5, with unresolved D. Germline CDR1 is MDHEN and CDR2 is SYDVKM. The CDR3 is 11 amino acids. Trimming removed 2 bases at V and 12 bases at J, with 8 bases between. The CDR3 reads CASSLNQVQHF. The CDR3 DNA reads as TGTGCCAGCAGTTTAAACCAGGTCCAGCATTTT. Together with reference TRBV28 and TRBJ1-5, the CDR3 gives the full variable domain: DVKVTQSSRYLVKRTGEKVFLECVQDMDHENMFWYRQDPGLGLRLIYFSYDVKMKEKGDIPEGYSVSREKKERFSLILESASTNQTSMYLCASSLNQVQHFGDGTRLSIL.

The chain carries TRBV18 and TRBJ2-7; TRBD1 aligns across 8 bases. In germline, CDR1 is KGHSH, CDR2 LQKENI. Trimming removed 3 bases from V and 3 bases from J; junction bases left unmatched: 1. CDR3 length: 13 residues. CDR3 in DNA: TGTGCCAGCTCACCGACAGGGGACTACGAGCAGTACTTC. Translation: CASSPTGDYEQYF.

This chain connects TRBV12-5 to TRBJ1-6; tentative D call: TRBD1 (6 bases). Germline CDR1 and CDR2: LGHNT and FRNRAP. The CDR3 sequence is 16 residues long. V was trimmed by 0 bases and J by 13 bases, leaving 19 bases between them. The CDR3 spells CASGLVQGGGTLPLHF. The CDR3 bases are TGTGCTAGTGGTTTGGTACAGGGCGGGGGGACCCTCCCCCTCCACTTT.

The chain recombines TRBV5-1 with TRBJ1-5; D ambiguous. This CDR3 has 15 residues. V was shortened by 3 bases and J by 4 bases, with 14 bases between the two germline ends. The germline CDR1 and CDR2 sequences are SGHRS and YFSETQ. For the CDR3, the DNA is TGCGCCAGCAGCTCCGAGGGCCTTTCTAATCAGCCCCAGCATTTT. This sequence encodes CASSSEGLSNQPQHF.

V and J are TRBV7-2 and TRBJ2-2; D might be TRBD2 (6 bases). Trimming left V 4 bases short and J 14 bases short, with 17 bases between. CDR3 length: 13 residues. The V gene's germline CDR1 is SGHTA and CDR2 FQGNSA. The chain's CDR3 is CASSYRDFSPLFF. For the CDR3, the DNA is TGTGCCAGCAGCTACCGGGACTTTTCCCCCCTGTTTTTT.

The chain carries TRBV4-3 and TRBJ1-1; no firm D call. The ends were cut back, 3 bases at V and 5 bases at J, with 16 bases in the middle. CDR3 length equals 15 residues. CDR1 LGHNA and CDR2 YSLEER come from the germline V gene. CDR3 loop: CASSQGSPGGTEAFF. The CDR3 DNA is TGCGCCAGCAGCCAGGGGTCGCCGGGAGGGACTGAAGCTTTCTTT.

The chain joins TRBV28 to TRBJ2-3; 9 positions agree with TRBD1. The CDR3 covers 14 residues. The V and J ends lost 5 bases and 5 bases, in that order; junction bases with no gene match: 5. CDR1 is MDHEN and CDR2 is SYDVKM in the germline V gene. The CDR3 spells CASSPGQGRDTQYF. The CDR3 region has the DNA TGTGCCAGCAGTCCTGGACAGGGGAGAGATACGCAGTATTTT.

V usage is TRBV5-4 and J usage is TRBJ1-4, with D uncertain. There are 12 residues in the CDR3. Germline CDR1 and CDR2: SGHNT and YYREEE (reference sequence). V shed 0 bases and J shed 13 bases, with 10 bases lying between them. In DNA, the CDR3 is TGTGCCAGCAGCTTGGCCAATTCAGGACTGTTTTTT. This sequence encodes CASSLANSGLFF.

The chain uses TRBV7-8 and TRBJ1-6; D may be TRBD1 (6 bases). There are 17 residues in the CDR3. Trimming removed 4 bases from V and 12 bases from J, with 25 bases in between. Germline V gene sequence: CDR1 SGHVS, CDR2 FQNEAQ. The CDR3 nucleotides read TGTGCCAGCAGCTACACTGACAGGAGCAATGGACCCATACCCCTCCACTTT. Amino acid sequence: CASSYTDRSNGPIPLHF.

CDR3 sequence reads: CASRPGQSTGELFF. CDR3 sequence (DNA): TGTGCCAGCAGGCCGGGACAGAGCACCGGGGAGCTGTTTTTT. The chain recombines TRBV27 with TRBJ2-2, with TRBD1 matching over 7 bases. The V gene's germline CDR1 is MNHEY and CDR2 SMNVEV (reference sequence). The CDR3 is made up of 14 amino acids. Trimming took 6 bases from V and 4 from J; bases not matched to a gene: 5.

V and J are TRBV6-1 and TRBJ1-5; D remains unclear. Trimming pared 4 bases from V and 2 bases from J, leaving 9 bases between. This CDR3 is built from 14 residues. Germline lookup yields CDR1 MNHNS and CDR2 SASEGT. CDR3 region: CASSASLGNQPQHF. The CDR3 region has the DNA TGTGCCAGCAGTGCATCTTTAGGCAATCAGCCCCAGCATTTT.

V usage is TRBV30 and J usage is TRBJ2-5; 9 bases are a match to TRBD2. The J call is in doubt because the DNA end fits TRBJ2-7 better. Germline loops: CDR1 GTSNPN, CDR2 SVGIG (reference sequence). The CDR3 totals 14 residues. The CDR3 region has the DNA TGTGCCTTTCTCACCGGGACTAGCAAATACGAGCAGTACTTC. Encoded protein: CAFLTGTSKYEQYF.